This TCR beta chain was obtained from a study of OX40 agonist ivuxolimab in advanced cancers. Whole-study context: Three partial responders included one hepatocellular carcinoma patient and two cutaneous melanoma patients. Overall study findings and caveats: Average numbers of expanded clones were greater in CD8+ T cells than in CD4+.

This clone was detected once. Its specificity is not known. Assay: immunoSEQ multiplex PCR; the TCRdb copy retains only in-frame clones and omits some. The sample shows tens of thousands of clones, about 94% of them seen only once. Losses at the gene ends were 5 bases for V and 4 bases for J; bases not matched to a gene: 1. Per the germline V gene, CDR1 is MNHEY and CDR2 is SVGAGI. The CDR3 is 14 residues long. This TCR was sampled from an adult with an advanced solid tumor such as melanoma, head and neck, liver or kidney cancer. The chain has TRBV6-5 and TRBJ2-1, with 11 bases lining up with TRBD2. Sequencing was performed on CD4+ or CD8+ T cells sorted from blood, taken in a trial of the OX40 agonist ivuxolimab. The CDR3 sequence: CASSTSGSYNEQFF. In DNA, the CDR3 is TGTGCCAGCAGTACTAGCGGGAGTTACAATGAGCAGTTCTTC.